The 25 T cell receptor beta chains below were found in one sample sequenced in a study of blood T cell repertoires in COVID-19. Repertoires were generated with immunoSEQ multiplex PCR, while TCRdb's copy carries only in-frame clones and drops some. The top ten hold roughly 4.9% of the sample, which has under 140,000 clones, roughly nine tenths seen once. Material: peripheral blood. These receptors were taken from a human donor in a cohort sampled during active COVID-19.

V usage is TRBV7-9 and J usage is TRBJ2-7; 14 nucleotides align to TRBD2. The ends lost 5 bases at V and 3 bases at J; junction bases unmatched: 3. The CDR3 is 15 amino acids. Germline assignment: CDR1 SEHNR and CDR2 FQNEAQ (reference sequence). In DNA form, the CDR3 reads TGTGCCAGCAGCCCCGGGACTAGCGGGAGCTACGAGCAGTACTTC. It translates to CASSPGTSGSYEQYF.

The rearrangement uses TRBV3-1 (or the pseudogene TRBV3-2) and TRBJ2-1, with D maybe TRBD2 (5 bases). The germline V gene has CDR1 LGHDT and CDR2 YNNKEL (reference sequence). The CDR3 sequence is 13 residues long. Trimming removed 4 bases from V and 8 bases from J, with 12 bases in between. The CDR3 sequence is CASSLREKDEQFF. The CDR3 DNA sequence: TGTGCCAGCAGCCTGAGGGAGAAGGATGAGCAGTTCTTC.

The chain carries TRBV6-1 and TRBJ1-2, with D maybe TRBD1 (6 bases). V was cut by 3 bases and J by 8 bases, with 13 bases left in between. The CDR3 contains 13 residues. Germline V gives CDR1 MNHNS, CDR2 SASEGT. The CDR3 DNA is TGTGCCAGCAGTGATGATGGGGGCGGAGGCTACACCTTC. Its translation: CASSDDGGGGYTF.

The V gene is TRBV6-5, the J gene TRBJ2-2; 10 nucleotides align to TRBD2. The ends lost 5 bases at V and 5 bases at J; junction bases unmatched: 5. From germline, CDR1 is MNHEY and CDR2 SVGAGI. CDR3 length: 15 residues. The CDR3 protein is CASSLSGRGTGELFF. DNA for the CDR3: TGTGCCAGCAGTCTGAGCGGGAGGGGGACCGGGGAGCTGTTTTTT.

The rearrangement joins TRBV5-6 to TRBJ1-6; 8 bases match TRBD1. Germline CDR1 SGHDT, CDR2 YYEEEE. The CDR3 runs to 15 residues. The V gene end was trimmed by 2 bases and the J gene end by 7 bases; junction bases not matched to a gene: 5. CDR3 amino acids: CASSFHRGNNSPLHF. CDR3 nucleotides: TGTGCCAGCAGCTTCCACAGGGGGAACAATTCACCCCTCCACTTT.

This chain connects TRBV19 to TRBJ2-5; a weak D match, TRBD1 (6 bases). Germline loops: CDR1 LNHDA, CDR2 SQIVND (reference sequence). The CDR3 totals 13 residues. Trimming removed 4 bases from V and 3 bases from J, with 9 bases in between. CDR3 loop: CASSTRTEETQYF. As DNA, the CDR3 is TGTGCCAGTAGTACCCGGACAGAAGAGACCCAGTACTTC.

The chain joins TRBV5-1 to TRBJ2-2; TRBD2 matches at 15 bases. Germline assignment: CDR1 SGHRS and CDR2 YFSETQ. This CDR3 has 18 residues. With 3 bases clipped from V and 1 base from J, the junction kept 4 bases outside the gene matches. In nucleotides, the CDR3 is TGCGCCAGCAGCTCCGGGACTAGCGGGAGGATGAACACCGGGGAGCTGTTTTTT. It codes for CASSSGTSGRMNTGELFF. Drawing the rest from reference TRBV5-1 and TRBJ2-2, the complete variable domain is KAGVTQTPRYLIKTRGQQVTLSCSPISGHRSVSWYQQTPGQGLQFLFEYFSETQRNKGNFPGRFSGRQFSNSRSEMNVSTLELGDSALYLCASSSGTSGRMNTGELFFGEGSRLTVL.

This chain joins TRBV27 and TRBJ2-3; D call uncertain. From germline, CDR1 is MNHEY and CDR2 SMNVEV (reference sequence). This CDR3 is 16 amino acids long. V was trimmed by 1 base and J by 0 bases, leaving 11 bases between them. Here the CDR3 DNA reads TGTGCCAGCAGTTTATACCCACCAACTAGCACAGATACGCAGTATTTT. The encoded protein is CASSLYPPTSTDTQYF.

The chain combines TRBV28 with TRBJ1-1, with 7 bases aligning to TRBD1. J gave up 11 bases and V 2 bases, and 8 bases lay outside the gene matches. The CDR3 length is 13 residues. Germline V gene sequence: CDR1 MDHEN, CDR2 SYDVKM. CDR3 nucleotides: TGTGCCAGCAGTTTAAGAGGGGGCTTGGTGGCTTTCTTT. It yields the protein CASSLRGGLVAFF.

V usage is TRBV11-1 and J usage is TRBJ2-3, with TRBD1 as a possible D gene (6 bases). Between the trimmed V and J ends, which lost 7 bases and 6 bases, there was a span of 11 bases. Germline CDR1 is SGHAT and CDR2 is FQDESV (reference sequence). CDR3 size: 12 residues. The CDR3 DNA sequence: TGTGCCAGCACCTATAGGGGGGATACGCAGTATTTT. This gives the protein CASTYRGDTQYF.

CDR3: CASKGRAGQPQHF. The CDR3 DNA is TGTGCCAGCAAGGGCAGGGCAGGTCAGCCCCAGCATTTT. The rearrangement uses TRBV27 and TRBJ1-5; maybe TRBD1 (5 bases). The CDR3 contains 13 residues. Germline CDR1 reads MNHEY; CDR2 reads SMNVEV (reference sequence). Trimming removed 7 bases at V and 6 bases at J, with 13 bases between.

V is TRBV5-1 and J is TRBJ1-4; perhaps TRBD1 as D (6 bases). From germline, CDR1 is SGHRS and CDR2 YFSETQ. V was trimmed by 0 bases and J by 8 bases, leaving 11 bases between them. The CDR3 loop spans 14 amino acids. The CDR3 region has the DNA TGCGCCAGCAGCTTGGATCTCCAGGGGGAAAAACTGTTTTTT. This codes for CASSLDLQGEKLFF.

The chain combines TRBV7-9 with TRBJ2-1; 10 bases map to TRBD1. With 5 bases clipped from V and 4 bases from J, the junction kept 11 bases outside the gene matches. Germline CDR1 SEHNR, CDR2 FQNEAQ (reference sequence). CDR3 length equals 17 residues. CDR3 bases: TGTGCCAGCAGCCGCACGTATGGGACAGGGGTATACAATGAGCAGTTCTTC. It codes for CASSRTYGTGVYNEQFF.

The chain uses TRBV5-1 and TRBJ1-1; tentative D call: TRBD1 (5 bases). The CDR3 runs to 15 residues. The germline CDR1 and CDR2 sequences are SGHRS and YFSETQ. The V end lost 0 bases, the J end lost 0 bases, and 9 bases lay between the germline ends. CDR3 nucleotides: TGCGCCAGCAGCTTGGGGGGACTGCTGAACACTGAAGCTTTCTTT. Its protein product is CASSLGGLLNTEAFF.

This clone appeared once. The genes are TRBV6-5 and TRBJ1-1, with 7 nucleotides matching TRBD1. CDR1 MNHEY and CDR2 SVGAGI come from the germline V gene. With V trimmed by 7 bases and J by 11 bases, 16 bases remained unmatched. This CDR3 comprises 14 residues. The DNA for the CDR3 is TGTGCCAGCACCGAATACGGACAGGTTGTTGGGGCTTTCTTT. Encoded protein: CASTEYGQVVGAFF.

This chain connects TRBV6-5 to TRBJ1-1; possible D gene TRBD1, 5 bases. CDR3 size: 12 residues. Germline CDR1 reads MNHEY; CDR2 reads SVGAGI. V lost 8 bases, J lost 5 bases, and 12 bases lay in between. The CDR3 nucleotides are TGTGCCAGCCAGGGCATTGGGACTGAAGCTTTCTTT. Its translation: CASQGIGTEAFF.

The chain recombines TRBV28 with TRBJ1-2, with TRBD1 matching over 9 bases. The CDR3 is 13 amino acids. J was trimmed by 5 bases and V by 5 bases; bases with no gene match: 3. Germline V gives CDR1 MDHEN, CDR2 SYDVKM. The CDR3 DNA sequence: TGTGCCAGCAGTGCCGGGACAGGGTATGGCTACACCTTC. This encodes CASSAGTGYGYTF.

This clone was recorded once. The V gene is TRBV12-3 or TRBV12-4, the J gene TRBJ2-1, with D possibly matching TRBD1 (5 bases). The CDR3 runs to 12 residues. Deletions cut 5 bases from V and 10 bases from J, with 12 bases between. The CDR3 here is CASSPQGSEQFF. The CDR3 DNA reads TGTGCCAGCAGTCCCCAGGGAAGCGAGCAGTTCTTC.

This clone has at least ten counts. CDR3 sequence reads: CASSVGQGSREQYF. In DNA, the CDR3 is TGTGCCAGCAGTGTTGGGCAGGGATCAAGGGAGCAGTACTTC. This chain joins TRBV2 and TRBJ2-7; TRBD1 is a possible D gene (5 bases). There are 14 residues in the CDR3. Germline V gene sequence: CDR1 SNHLY, CDR2 FYNNEI. Between the trimmed V and J ends, which lost 4 bases and 7 bases, there was a span of 17 bases.

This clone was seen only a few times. CDR3 bases: TGCGCCAGCAGCTTGGCCGACAGGGGGAGGCCTGAAGCTTTCTTT. Its translation: CASSLADRGRPEAFF. V gene TRBV5-1 combines with J gene TRBJ1-1; 9 bases line up with TRBD1. The CDR3 contains 15 residues. Per the germline V gene, CDR1 is SGHRS and CDR2 is YFSETQ. The trim removed 0 bases at V and 6 bases at J, leaving 6 bases unmatched.

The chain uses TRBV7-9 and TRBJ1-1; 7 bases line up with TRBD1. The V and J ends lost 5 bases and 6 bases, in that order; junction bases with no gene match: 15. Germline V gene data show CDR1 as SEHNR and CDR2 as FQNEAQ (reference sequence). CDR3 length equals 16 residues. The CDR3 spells CASSRAPTGPEAEAFF. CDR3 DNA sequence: TGTGCCAGCAGCAGGGCCCCGACAGGGCCTGAAGCTGAAGCTTTCTTT. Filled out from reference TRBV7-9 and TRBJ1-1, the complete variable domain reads DTGVSQNPRHKITKRGQNVTFRCDPISEHNRLYWYRQTLGQGPEFLTYFQNEAQLEKSRLLSDRFSAERPKGSFSTLEIQRTEQGDSAMYLCASSRAPTGPEAEAFFGQGTRLTVV.

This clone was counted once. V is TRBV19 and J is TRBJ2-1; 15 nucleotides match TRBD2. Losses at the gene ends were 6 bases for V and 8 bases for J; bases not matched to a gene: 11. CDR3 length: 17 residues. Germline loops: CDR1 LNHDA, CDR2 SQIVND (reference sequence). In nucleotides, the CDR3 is TGTGCCAGTAGAAACGGACTAGCGGGAGGGCCTAACCATGAGCAGTTCTTC. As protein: CASRNGLAGGPNHEQFF.

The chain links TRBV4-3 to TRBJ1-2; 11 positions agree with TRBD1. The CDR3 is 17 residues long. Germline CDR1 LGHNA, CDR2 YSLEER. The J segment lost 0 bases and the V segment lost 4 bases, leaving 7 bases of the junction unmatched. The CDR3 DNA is TGCGCCAGCAGCCCGGGGACAGGGGGGCCAACTAACTATGGCTACACCTTC. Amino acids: CASSPGTGGPTNYGYTF.

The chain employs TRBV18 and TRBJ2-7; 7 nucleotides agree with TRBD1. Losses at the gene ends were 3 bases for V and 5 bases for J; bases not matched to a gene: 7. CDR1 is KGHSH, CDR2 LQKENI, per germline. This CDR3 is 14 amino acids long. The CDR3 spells CASSPRQGGHEQYF. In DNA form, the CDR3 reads TGTGCCAGCTCACCCCGACAGGGCGGGCACGAGCAGTACTTC.

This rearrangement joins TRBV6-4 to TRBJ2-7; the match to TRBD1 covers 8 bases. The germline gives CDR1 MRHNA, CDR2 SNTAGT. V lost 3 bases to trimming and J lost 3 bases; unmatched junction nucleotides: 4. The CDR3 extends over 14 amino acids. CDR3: CASSEGTGFYEQYF. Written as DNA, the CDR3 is TGTGCCAGCAGTGAAGGGACAGGCTTCTACGAGCAGTACTTC.